This T cell receptor delta chain was captured in a study of Vδ1+ human thymocytes. Study-level findings and limits: Despite high sort purity, about 20% of thymic T cell receptor delta sequences were Vdelta2. Thymic TRG and TRD repertoires appeared highly polyclonal.

A remark on this clone: The target antigen is unknown. The sample holds other DNA sequences that translate to the same CDR3.

RNA was extracted from the cells and then reverse transcribed. The CDR3 regions were amplified by multiplex PCR from V-gene primers to a constant-region primer. TCRdb reanalysed the multiplex PCR reads via CATT. The table lists about 73,000 delta-chain clones, more than 30% of them singletons, with around 0.3% in the top ten. From germline, CDR1 is TSWWSYY and CDR2 QGS. Losses at the gene ends were 2 bases for V and 0 bases for J; bases not matched to a gene: 30. The length of the CDR3 is 24 residues. The V and J genes are TRDV1 and TRDJ1, with 7 bases fitting TRDD3. The TCR was taken from a boy younger than two who had congenital heart surgery. The sample consisted of Vdelta1+ gamma-delta thymocytes from the thymus. The subset is: FACS-sorted CD3+ TCRalphabeta- TCRVdelta1+ TCRVdelta2- thymocytes. The CDR3 is CALGEFVSLALPYPVLGNTDKLIF. DNA of the CDR3: TGTGCTCTTGGGGAATTTGTCTCCCTGGCCCTACCCTACCCGGTACTGGGGAACACCGATAAACTCATCTTT.